The 32 T cell receptor beta chains below were found in one sample sequenced in a study of chemoradiotherapy in HPV16-positive cancers. Only in-frame clones appear in the TCRdb table, and some are missing; sequencing was by immunoSEQ multiplex PCR. The sample holds some 32,000 clones, about 91% seen once. The specimen was blood, collected from a patient who underwent chemoradiotherapy. These receptors all come from a human donor with HPV-associated anogenital cancer.

This chain uses TRBV19 with TRBJ2-2; D possibly corresponds to TRBD2 (6 bases). The V end lost 2 bases, the J end lost 4 bases, and 11 bases lay between the germline ends. This CDR3 is built from 15 residues. Germline CDR1 is LNHDA and CDR2 is SQIVND (reference sequence). In DNA, the CDR3 is TGTGCCAGTAGTATATCCGGGAGTAGCACCGGGGAGCTGTTTTTT. Translation: CASSISGSSTGELFF.

The chain recombines TRBV18 with TRBJ1-5; unclear D gene. The CDR3 extends over 13 amino acids. V shed 3 bases and J shed 1 base, with 4 bases lying between them. Germline V gives CDR1 KGHSH, CDR2 LQKENI. CDR3 sequence: CASSPASNQPQHF. In DNA, the CDR3 is TGTGCCAGCTCACCCGCGAGCAATCAGCCCCAGCATTTT.

The chain couples TRBV6-5 to TRBJ1-6; D is uncertain. Germline V gene sequence: CDR1 MNHEY, CDR2 SVGAGI. V lost 0 bases and J lost 7, with 7 bases in between. This CDR3 has 14 amino acids. The CDR3 sequence: CASSYSIGNSPLHF. CDR3 sequence (DNA): TGTGCCAGCAGTTACTCGATAGGGAATTCACCCCTCCACTTT.

The chain has TRBV6-1 and TRBJ2-5; 16 nucleotides match TRBD2. The CDR3 extends over 16 amino acids. The J segment lost 2 bases and the V segment lost 3 bases, leaving 0 bases of the junction unmatched. Germline-derived CDR1 and CDR2 are MNHNS and SASEGT. Written as DNA, the CDR3 is TGTGCCAGCAGTGAGGGACTAGCGGGGGGGCAAGAGACCCAGTACTTC. Translation gives CASSEGLAGGQETQYF.

The chain couples TRBV5-1 to TRBJ2-2; TRBD1 might be the D (5 bases). V was cut by 7 bases and J by 4 bases, with 17 bases left in between. Germline CDR1 SGHRS, CDR2 YFSETQ. The CDR3 loop spans 15 amino acids. This CDR3 reads CASGREEAFTGELFF. The CDR3 region has the DNA TGCGCCAGCGGCAGGGAAGAGGCGTTCACCGGGGAGCTGTTTTTT.

This chain joins TRBV2 and TRBJ1-1; D possibly corresponds to TRBD1 (5 bases). Germline CDR1 and CDR2: SNHLY and FYNNEI. CDR3 length equals 15 residues. V dropped 4 bases and J dropped 2 bases, with 14 bases sitting between them. This chain's CDR3 is CASSAPPTVNTEAFF. The CDR3, as DNA: TGTGCCAGCAGTGCACCTCCGACAGTTAACACTGAAGCTTTCTTT.

This chain connects TRBV19 to TRBJ1-3; a possible D gene is TRBD1 (5 bases). V lost 9 bases and J 0 bases, leaving 18 bases between the germline ends. The CDR3 spans 16 residues. Germline V gives CDR1 LNHDA, CDR2 SQIVND (reference sequence). The chain's CDR3 is CASTVNWGDSGNTIYF. The CDR3 bases are TGTGCCAGCACCGTTAATTGGGGGGACTCTGGAAACACCATATATTTT.

This chain links TRBV11-3 with TRBJ2-3; D may be TRBD2 (5 bases). Germline V gene data show CDR1 as SGHNT and CDR2 as YENEEA. V lost 5 bases and J lost 1, with 10 bases in between. This CDR3 is built from 14 residues. CDR3 coding DNA: TGTGCCAGCAGCCCCTACGGGGGCACAGATACGCAGTATTTT. Its protein product is CASSPYGGTDTQYF.

The chain uses TRBV5-1 and TRBJ1-2, with 8 positions matching TRBD1. Germline CDR1 SGHRS, CDR2 YFSETQ. The ends lost 3 bases at V and 4 bases at J; junction bases unmatched: 2. There are 13 residues in the CDR3. CDR3 region: CASSSTGVYGYTF. Written as DNA, the CDR3 is TGCGCCAGCAGCTCGACAGGGGTCTATGGCTACACCTTC.

V usage is TRBV5-6 and J usage is TRBJ1-5; 10 positions agree with TRBD1. Per the germline V gene, CDR1 is SGHDT and CDR2 is YYEEEE. CDR3 length equals 14 residues. The trim removed 6 bases at V and 7 bases at J, leaving 7 bases unmatched. This chain's CDR3 is CASTRGQGSQPQHF. The CDR3 DNA reads TGTGCCAGCACCAGGGGACAGGGGTCACAGCCCCAGCATTTT.

The chain is built from TRBV4-1 and TRBJ2-4; 10 bases agree with TRBD2. V lost 1 base to trimming and J lost 0 bases; unmatched junction nucleotides: 18. The CDR3 contains 22 residues. Germline V CDR1 and CDR2: MGHRA, YSYEKL. The CDR3 DNA reads as TGCGCCAGCAGCCAAGGTATCCTCGGACTAGCGGATATAATAAGAGCCAAAAACATTCAGTACTTC. Translating it yields CASSQGILGLADIIRAKNIQYF.

This clone was counted once. CDR3 in amino acids: CATSKTGDANTGELFF. The CDR3 nucleotides read TGTGCCACCAGCAAGACAGGAGACGCGAACACCGGGGAGCTGTTTTTT. The chain has TRBV15 and TRBJ2-2, with a weak D call TRBD1 (6 bases). Trimming took off 4 bases at V and 0 bases at J, with 12 bases between the two ends. The CDR3 is made up of 16 amino acids. Germline CDR1 LNHNV, CDR2 YYDKDF (reference sequence).

The rearrangement joins TRBV7-6 to TRBJ1-5; the D gene is possibly TRBD1 (5 bases). The CDR3 is 13 amino acids. The V end was cut by 5 bases, the J end by 4 bases, with 9 bases between. Per the germline V gene, CDR1 is SGHVS and CDR2 is FNYEAQ. The CDR3 region has the DNA TGTGCCAGCAGCCCGACAGTAAATCAGCCCCAGCATTTT. Translation: CASSPTVNQPQHF.

The rearrangement uses TRBV5-4 and TRBJ2-7; TRBD2 matches 9 bases. This CDR3 has 15 amino acids. Germline CDR1 and CDR2: SGHNT and YYREEE (reference sequence). Trimming removed 0 bases from V and 3 bases from J; junction bases left unmatched: 4. CDR3 coding DNA: TGTGCCAGCAGCTTGGCTGCTAGCGGGGTCTACGAGCAGTACTTC. It specifies CASSLAASGVYEQYF.

The chain employs TRBV6-1 and TRBJ2-2; 9 bases fit TRBD2. V was pared by 4 bases and J by 4 bases, with 4 bases of the junction left unmatched. CDR1 and CDR2 (germline): MNHNS, SASEGT. The CDR3 runs to 15 residues. The CDR3 region has the DNA TGTGCCAGCAGTGCACTGCGGGGGGGCACCGGGGAGCTGTTTTTT. Translated: CASSALRGGTGELFF.

This chain links TRBV11-2 with TRBJ2-1; 8 bases fit TRBD2. V dropped 1 base and J dropped 5; count of bases not matched to a gene: 4. The CDR3 consists of 15 residues. The germline V gene has CDR1 SGHAT and CDR2 FQNNGV. CDR3 bases: TGTGCCAGCAGCTTAGGGCGACTAGCGAACAATGAGCAGTTCTTC. It translates to CASSLGRLANNEQFF.

The V call is TRBV29-1, the J call TRBJ1-2; D might be TRBD1 (6 bases). The CDR3 is 13 residues long. V lost 7 bases, J lost 4 bases, and 16 bases lay in between. Germline values: CDR1 SQVTM, CDR2 ANQGSEA. CDR3 amino acids: CSAGGGSPYGYTF. The DNA of the CDR3 is TGCAGCGCCGGGGGGGGCAGCCCCTATGGCTACACCTTC.

This chain joins TRBV4-2 and TRBJ2-7, with TRBD2 identical over 9 bases. The CDR3 is 15 amino acids. The germline V gene encodes CDR1 LGHNA and CDR2 YNFKEQ. J was trimmed by 0 bases and V by 1 base; bases with no gene match: 1. The CDR3 nucleotides read TGTGCCAGCAGCCAAGGGACTAGCGACTCCTACGAGCAGTACTTC. Translating gives CASSQGTSDSYEQYF.

The V gene is TRBV11-1, the J gene TRBJ1-1; D might be TRBD1 (6 bases). V lost 4 bases and J lost 6, with 18 bases in between. From germline, CDR1 is SGHAT and CDR2 FQDESV (reference sequence). The CDR3 is 15 amino acids. CDR3 nucleotide sequence: TGTGCCAGCAGCTCGCGACAGGTGAAGTTGGCTGAAGCTTTCTTT. This encodes CASSSRQVKLAEAFF.

Only a few counts were recorded for this clone. V gene TRBV5-1 combines with J gene TRBJ1-2; the D gene is possibly TRBD1 (6 bases). Germline CDR1 SGHRS, CDR2 YFSETQ. The CDR3 covers 15 residues. V lost 1 base and J 3 bases, leaving 13 bases between the germline ends. For the CDR3, the DNA is TGCGCCAGCAGCTTGTCAGGGGTCGGGGACTATGGCTACACCTTC. It translates to CASSLSGVGDYGYTF.

This chain joins TRBV9 and TRBJ1-3; D is unclear. V was clipped by 0 bases and J by 4 bases, with 11 bases between them. CDR3 size: 15 residues. Germline CDR1 and CDR2: SGDLS and YYNGEE. In DNA form, the CDR3 reads TGTGCCAGCAGCGTAGGGCCGTACGGAGGAAACACCATATATTTT. Its translation is CASSVGPYGGNTIYF.

This clone came up once. The rearrangement uses TRBV6-5 and TRBJ1-1; D is perhaps TRBD1 (5 bases). This CDR3 is 15 amino acids long. The V end lost 7 bases, the J end lost 0 bases, and 15 bases lay between the germline ends. CDR1 is MNHEY, CDR2 SVGAGI, per germline. For the CDR3, the DNA is TGTGCCAGCATGAGAGGTGGGGCTCTGAACACTGAAGCTTTCTTT. Translated: CASMRGGALNTEAFF.

The genes are TRBV27 and TRBJ1-1; D is possibly TRBD1 (5 bases). The CDR3 is 17 residues long. V was pared by 3 bases and J by 4 bases, with 21 bases between. Germline assignment: CDR1 MNHEY and CDR2 SMNVEV (reference sequence). This CDR3 is CASSFLRQGKWGTEAFF. CDR3 DNA: TGTGCCAGCAGTTTTTTAAGGCAGGGTAAATGGGGCACTGAAGCTTTCTTT.

This clone occurred once. The chain links TRBV7-9 to TRBJ2-1, with D possibly called TRBD1 or TRBD2 (5 bases each). Germline CDR1 and CDR2: SEHNR and FQNEAQ (reference sequence). V lost 5 bases and J lost 9, with 11 bases in between. This CDR3 has 12 amino acids. For the CDR3, the DNA is TGTGCCAGCAGCCCCGGGACGGTTGAGCAGTTCTTC. It encodes CASSPGTVEQFF. The whole variable domain, filled in from reference TRBV7-9 and TRBJ2-1, reads DTGVSQNPRHKITKRGQNVTFRCDPISEHNRLYWYRQTLGQGPEFLTYFQNEAQLEKSRLLSDRFSAERPKGSFSTLEIQRTEQGDSAMYLCASSPGTVEQFFGPGTRLTVL.

V is TRBV20-1 and J is TRBJ1-1, with unresolved D. CDR1 is DFQATT and CDR2 is SNEGSKA in the germline V gene (reference sequence). The V end lost 3 bases, the J end lost 8 bases, and 10 bases lay between the germline ends. The length of the CDR3 is 11 residues. CDR3 sequence: CSASRHYEAFF. CDR3 sequence (DNA): TGCAGTGCTAGCCGACACTACGAAGCTTTCTTT.

In DNA, the CDR3 is TGTGCCAGTAGTATAGCCGTAGACAGTGGCTACACCTTC. Translating it yields CASSIAVDSGYTF. The genes are TRBV19 and TRBJ1-2; possibly TRBD1 for D (5 bases). Germline V gives CDR1 LNHDA, CDR2 SQIVND (reference sequence). Trimming removed 1 base from V and 7 bases from J, with 10 bases in between. This CDR3 spans 13 amino acids.

A note on this clone: Other DNA sequences in the same sample also yield this CDR3. V usage is TRBV11-2 and J usage is TRBJ1-5, with D unclear. The CDR3 sequence is 12 residues long. CDR1 and CDR2 (germline): SGHAT, FQNNGV. Trimming stripped 3 bases from V and 6 bases from J, with 6 bases between. Written as DNA, the CDR3 is TGTGCCAGCAGCTTGGAGACTCAGCCCCAGCATTTT. It encodes CASSLETQPQHF.

The chain joins TRBV2 to TRBJ2-7, with D perhaps TRBD2 (6 bases). In germline, CDR1 is SNHLY, CDR2 FYNNEI. CDR3 length equals 14 residues. Trimming stripped 6 bases from V and 4 bases from J, with 16 bases between. The CDR3 region has the DNA TGTGCCAGCAGGTTGGCAGGCGGGGAATACGAGCAGTACTTC. Protein: CASRLAGGEYEQYF.

This chain joins TRBV9 and TRBJ1-4; 8 bases fit TRBD1. This CDR3 is 16 amino acids long. CDR1 and CDR2 from the germline V gene are SGDLS and YYNGEE. V trimming: 0 bases; J trimming: 2 bases; junction bases outside the gene matches: 3. This CDR3 reads CASSVGTGGTNEKLFF. CDR3 nucleotides: TGTGCCAGCAGCGTAGGAACAGGGGGTACTAATGAAAAACTGTTTTTT. Variable domain in full (rest from reference TRBV9 and TRBJ1-4): DSGVTQTPKHLITATGQRVTLRCSPRSGDLSVYWYQQSLDQGLQFLIQYYNGEERAKGNILERFSAQQFPDLHSELNLSSLELGDSALYFCASSVGTGGTNEKLFFGSGTQLSVL.

This chain links TRBV16 with TRBJ1-1, with TRBD1 as a possible D gene (5 bases). CDR3 length equals 13 residues. Germline CDR1 is KGHSY and CDR2 is FQNENV. The V and J ends lost 0 bases and 11 bases respectively, with 13 bases between them. In DNA form, the CDR3 reads TGTGCCAGCAGCCAATCGGGGGTAACAAGGGCTTTCTTT. This codes for CASSQSGVTRAFF.

This chain links TRBV29-1 with TRBJ2-5; D possibly corresponds to TRBD2 (7 bases). CDR3 length: 16 residues. V lost 5 bases and J 5 bases, leaving 24 bases between the germline ends. Germline CDR1 and CDR2: SQVTM and ANQGSEA. The CDR3 loop is CSVLRGGTVYDETQYF. CDR3 nucleotide sequence: TGCAGCGTTCTAAGGGGGGGGACTGTTTACGATGAGACCCAGTACTTC.

The V gene is TRBV5-6, the J gene TRBJ1-2; D is possibly TRBD1 (5 bases). Deletions cut 5 bases from V and 4 bases from J, with 15 bases between. Germline CDR1 SGHDT, CDR2 YYEEEE. CDR3 length equals 14 residues. The CDR3 DNA reads TGTGCCAGCAGGCGCCAGGGCCTCCTCTATGGCTACACCTTC. It yields the protein CASRRQGLLYGYTF.